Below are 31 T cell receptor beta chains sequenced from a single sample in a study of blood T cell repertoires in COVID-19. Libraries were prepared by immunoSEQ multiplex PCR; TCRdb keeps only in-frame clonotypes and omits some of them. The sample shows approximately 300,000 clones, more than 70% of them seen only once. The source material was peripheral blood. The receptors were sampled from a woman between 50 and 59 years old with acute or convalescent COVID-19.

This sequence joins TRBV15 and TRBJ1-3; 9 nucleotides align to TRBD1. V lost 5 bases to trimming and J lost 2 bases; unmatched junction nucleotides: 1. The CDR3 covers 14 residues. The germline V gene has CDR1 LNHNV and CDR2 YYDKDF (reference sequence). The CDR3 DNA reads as TGTGCCACCAGCTGGACAGGGGCTGGAAACACCATATATTTT. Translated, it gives CATSWTGAGNTIYF. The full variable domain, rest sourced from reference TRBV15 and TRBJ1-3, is DAMVIQNPRYQVTQFGKPVTLSCSQTLNHNVMYWYQQKSSQAPKLLFHYYDKDFNNEADTPDNFQSRRPNTSFCFLDIRSPGLGDTAMYLCATSWTGAGNTIYFGEGSWLTVV.

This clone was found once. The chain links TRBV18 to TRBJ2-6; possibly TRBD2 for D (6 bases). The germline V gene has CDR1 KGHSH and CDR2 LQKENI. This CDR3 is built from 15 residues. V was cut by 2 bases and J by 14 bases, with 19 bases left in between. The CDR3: CASSPSLGDSGLLTF. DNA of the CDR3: TGTGCCAGCTCACCAAGTTTAGGGGACTCGGGTCTCCTGACTTTC.

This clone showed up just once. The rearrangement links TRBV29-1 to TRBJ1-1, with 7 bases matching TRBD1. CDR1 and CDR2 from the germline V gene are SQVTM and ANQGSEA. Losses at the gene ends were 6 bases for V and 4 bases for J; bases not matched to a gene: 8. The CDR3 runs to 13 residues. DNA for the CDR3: TGCAGCGTCTCGAGGGGGCACGCCACTGAAGCTTTCTTT. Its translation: CSVSRGHATEAFF.

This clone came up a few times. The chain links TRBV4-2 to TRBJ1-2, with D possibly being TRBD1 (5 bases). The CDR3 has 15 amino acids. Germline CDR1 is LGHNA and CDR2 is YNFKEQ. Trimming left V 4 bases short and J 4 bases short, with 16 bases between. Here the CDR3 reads CASSRGESEGYGYTF. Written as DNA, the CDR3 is TGTGCCAGCAGCCGGGGGGAATCGGAAGGCTATGGCTACACCTTC.

The CDR3 nucleotides are TGCAGCGTGCAACAGGGGAATAGCAATCAGCCCCAGCATTTT. This encodes CSVQQGNSNQPQHF. J is TRBJ1-5 and V is TRBV29-1, with TRBD1 matching 7 bases. V was clipped by 6 bases and J by 0 bases; unmatched bases: 5. CDR1 is SQVTM and CDR2 is ANQGSEA in the germline V gene. This CDR3 has 14 amino acids.

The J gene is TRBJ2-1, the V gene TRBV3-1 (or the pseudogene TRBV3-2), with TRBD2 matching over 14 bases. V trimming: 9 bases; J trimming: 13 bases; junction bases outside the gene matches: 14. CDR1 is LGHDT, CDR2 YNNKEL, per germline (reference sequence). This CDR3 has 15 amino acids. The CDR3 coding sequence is TGTGCCAGTGGGGACAGGGGGACTAGCGGGGGAGGACAGTTCTTC. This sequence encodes CASGDRGTSGGGQFF.

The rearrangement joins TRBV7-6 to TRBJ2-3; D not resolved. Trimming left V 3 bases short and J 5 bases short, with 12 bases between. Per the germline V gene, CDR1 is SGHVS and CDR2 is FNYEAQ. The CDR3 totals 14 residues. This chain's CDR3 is CASSFSVPRDTQYF. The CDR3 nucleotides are TGTGCCAGCAGCTTCTCAGTTCCTAGAGATACGCAGTATTTT.

The CDR3 DNA reads as TGTGCCAGCAGTTTATTGGGACAGAACTACTCTAACTATGGCTACACCTTC. Its translation is CASSLLGQNYSNYGYTF. The rearrangement links TRBV28 to TRBJ1-2; 7 bases map to TRBD1. The CDR3 spans 17 residues. The ends lost 1 base at V and 0 bases at J; junction bases unmatched: 8. Per germline, CDR1 MDHEN and CDR2 SYDVKM.

The CDR3 DNA sequence: TGTGCCAGCTCACCAACCCGGGGGGATAATGAGCAGTTCTTC. Translation: CASSPTRGDNEQFF. The chain combines TRBV18 with TRBJ2-1; TRBD2 agrees at 7 bases. J lost 7 bases, V lost 2 bases, and 5 bases had no gene match. CDR1 is KGHSH, CDR2 LQKENI, per germline. The CDR3 runs 14 residues.

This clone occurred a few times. CDR3 in amino acids: CASTDLEATRNTEAFF. DNA of the CDR3: TGTGCCAGCACCGATCTCGAGGCCACTCGGAACACTGAAGCTTTCTTT. This chain links TRBV7-9 with TRBJ1-1; no clear D. Trimming cost V 7 bases and J 1 base, with 19 bases left between them. This CDR3 has 16 amino acids. CDR1 is SEHNR and CDR2 is FQNEAQ in the germline V gene (reference sequence).

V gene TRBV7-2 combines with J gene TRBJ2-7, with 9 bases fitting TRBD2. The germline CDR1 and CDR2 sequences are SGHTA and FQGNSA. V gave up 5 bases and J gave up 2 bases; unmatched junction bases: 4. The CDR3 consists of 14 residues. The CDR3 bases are TGTGCCAGCAGCCGTAGCGGGAGCACCTACGAGCAGTACTTC. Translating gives CASSRSGSTYEQYF.

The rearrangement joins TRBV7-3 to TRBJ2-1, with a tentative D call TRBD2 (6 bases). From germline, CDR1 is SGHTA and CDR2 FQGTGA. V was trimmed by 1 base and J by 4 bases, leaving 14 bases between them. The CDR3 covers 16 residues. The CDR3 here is CASSLRLPSDYNEQFF. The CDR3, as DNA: TGTGCCAGCAGCTTAAGATTGCCTAGCGATTACAATGAGCAGTTCTTC. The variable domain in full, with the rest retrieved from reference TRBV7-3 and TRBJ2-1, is GAGVSQTPSNKVTEKGKYVELRCDPISGHTALYWYRQSLGQGPEFLIYFQGTGAADDSGLPNDRFFAVRPEGSVSTLKIQRTERGDSAVYLCASSLRLPSDYNEQFFGPGTRLTVL.

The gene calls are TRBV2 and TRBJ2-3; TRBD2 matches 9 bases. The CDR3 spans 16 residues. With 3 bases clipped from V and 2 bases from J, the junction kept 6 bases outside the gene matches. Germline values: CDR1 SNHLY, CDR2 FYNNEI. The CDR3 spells CASSDGAGGVTDTQYF. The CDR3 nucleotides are TGTGCCAGCAGTGACGGAGCGGGAGGTGTCACAGATACGCAGTATTTT.

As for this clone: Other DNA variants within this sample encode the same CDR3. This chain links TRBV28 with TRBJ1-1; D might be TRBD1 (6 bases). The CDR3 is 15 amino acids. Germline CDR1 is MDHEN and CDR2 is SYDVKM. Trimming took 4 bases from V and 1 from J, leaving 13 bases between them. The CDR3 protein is CASSSPGQGNTEAFF. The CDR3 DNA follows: TGTGCCAGCAGTTCTCCGGGACAAGGGAACACTGAAGCTTTCTTT.

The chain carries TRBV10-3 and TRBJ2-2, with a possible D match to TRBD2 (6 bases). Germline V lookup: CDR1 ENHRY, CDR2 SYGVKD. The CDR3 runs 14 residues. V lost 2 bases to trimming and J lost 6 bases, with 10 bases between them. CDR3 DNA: TGTGCCATCAGTGAGCCCACTAGCCCCGGGGAGCTGTTTTTT. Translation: CAISEPTSPGELFF.

CDR3 nucleotides: TGTGCCAGCAGGGTGGAGGGGGCCTTCGGTGGCTACACCTTC. Protein product: CASRVEGAFGGYTF. The chain combines TRBV6-5 with TRBJ1-2; TRBD1 aligns across 7 bases. The length of the CDR3 is 14 residues. V trimming: 6 bases; J trimming: 7 bases; junction bases outside the gene matches: 11. Germline values: CDR1 MNHEY, CDR2 SVGAGI.

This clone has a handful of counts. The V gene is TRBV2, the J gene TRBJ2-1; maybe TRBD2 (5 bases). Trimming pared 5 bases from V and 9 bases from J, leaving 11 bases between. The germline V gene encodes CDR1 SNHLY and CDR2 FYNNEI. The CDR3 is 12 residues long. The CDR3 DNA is TGTGCCAGCAGTTTTGGACTCGGTGAGCAGTTCTTC. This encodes CASSFGLGEQFF.

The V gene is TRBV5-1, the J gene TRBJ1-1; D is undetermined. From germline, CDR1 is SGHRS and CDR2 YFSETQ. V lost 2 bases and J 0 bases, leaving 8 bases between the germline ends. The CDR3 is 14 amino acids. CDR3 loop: CASSFTEMNTEAFF. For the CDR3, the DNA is TGCGCCAGCAGCTTCACGGAGATGAACACTGAAGCTTTCTTT.

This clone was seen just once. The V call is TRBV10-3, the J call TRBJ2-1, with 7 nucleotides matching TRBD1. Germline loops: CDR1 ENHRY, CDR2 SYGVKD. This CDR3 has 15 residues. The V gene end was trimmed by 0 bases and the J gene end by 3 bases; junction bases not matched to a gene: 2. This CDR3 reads CAISESAGGYNEQFF. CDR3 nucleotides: TGTGCCATCAGTGAGTCGGCAGGGGGCTACAATGAGCAGTTCTTC.

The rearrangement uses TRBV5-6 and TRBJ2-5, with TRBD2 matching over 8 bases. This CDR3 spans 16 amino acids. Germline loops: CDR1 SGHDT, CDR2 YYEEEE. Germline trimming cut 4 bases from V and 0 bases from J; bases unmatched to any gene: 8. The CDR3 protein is CASSLSPGLDQETQYF. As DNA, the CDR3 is TGTGCCAGCAGCCTTAGCCCGGGACTAGACCAAGAGACCCAGTACTTC.

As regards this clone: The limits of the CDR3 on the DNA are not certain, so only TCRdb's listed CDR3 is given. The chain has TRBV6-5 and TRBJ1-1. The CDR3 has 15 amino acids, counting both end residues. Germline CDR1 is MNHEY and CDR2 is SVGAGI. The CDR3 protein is CASILGRGVNTEAFF.

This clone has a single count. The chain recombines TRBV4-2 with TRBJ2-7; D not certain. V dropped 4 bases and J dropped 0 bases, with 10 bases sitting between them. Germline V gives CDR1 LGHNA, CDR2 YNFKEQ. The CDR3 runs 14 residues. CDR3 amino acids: CASSPSESSYEQYF. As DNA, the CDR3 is TGTGCCAGCAGCCCCAGCGAGAGCTCCTACGAGCAGTACTTC.

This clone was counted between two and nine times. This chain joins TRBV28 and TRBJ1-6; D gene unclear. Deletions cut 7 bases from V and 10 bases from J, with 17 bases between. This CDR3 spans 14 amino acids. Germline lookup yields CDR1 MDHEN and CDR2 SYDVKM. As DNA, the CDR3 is TGTGCCAGCACCCCGACACAGAGTATATCACCCCTCCACTTT. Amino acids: CASTPTQSISPLHF.

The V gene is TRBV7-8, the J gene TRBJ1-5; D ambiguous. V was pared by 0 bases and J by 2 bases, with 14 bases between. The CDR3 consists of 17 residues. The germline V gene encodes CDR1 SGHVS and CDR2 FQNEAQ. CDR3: CASSLARTGRGNQPQHF. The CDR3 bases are TGTGCCAGCAGCTTAGCCCGGACGGGGAGAGGCAATCAGCCCCAGCATTTT.

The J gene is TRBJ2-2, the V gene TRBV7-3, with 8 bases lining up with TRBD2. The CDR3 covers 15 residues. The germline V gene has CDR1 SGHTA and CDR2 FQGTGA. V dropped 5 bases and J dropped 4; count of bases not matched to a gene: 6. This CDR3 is CASSPGLALTGELFF. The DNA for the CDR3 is TGTGCCAGCAGCCCCGGACTAGCCCTCACCGGGGAGCTGTTTTTT.

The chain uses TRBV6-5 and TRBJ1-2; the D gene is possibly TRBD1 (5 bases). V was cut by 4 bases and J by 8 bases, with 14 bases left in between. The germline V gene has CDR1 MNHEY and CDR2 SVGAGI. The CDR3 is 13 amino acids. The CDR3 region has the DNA TGTGCCAGCAGTTTCGGGGGAGTGGGAGGCTACACCTTC. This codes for CASSFGGVGGYTF.

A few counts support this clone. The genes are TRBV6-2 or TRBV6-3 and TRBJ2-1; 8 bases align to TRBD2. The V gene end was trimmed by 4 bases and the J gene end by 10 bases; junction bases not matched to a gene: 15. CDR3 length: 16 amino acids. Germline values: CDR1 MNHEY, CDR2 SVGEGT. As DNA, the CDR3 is TGTGCCAGCAGTTGGGGACTAGGATTGGGGTCAGGAGAGCAGTTCTTC. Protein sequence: CASSWGLGLGSGEQFF.

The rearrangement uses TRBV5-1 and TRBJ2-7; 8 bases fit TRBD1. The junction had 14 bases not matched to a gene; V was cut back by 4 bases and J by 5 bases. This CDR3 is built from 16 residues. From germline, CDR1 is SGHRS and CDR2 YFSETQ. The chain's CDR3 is CASSPSPMTGANEQYF. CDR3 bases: TGCGCCAGCAGCCCCTCCCCGATGACAGGGGCCAACGAGCAGTACTTC.

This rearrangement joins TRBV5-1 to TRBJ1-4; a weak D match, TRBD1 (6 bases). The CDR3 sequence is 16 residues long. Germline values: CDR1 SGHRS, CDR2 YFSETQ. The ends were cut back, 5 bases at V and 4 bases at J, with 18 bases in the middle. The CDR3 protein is CASSPGTLPLNEKLFF. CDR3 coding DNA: TGCGCCAGCAGTCCCGGGACACTACCGCTTAATGAAAAACTGTTTTTT.

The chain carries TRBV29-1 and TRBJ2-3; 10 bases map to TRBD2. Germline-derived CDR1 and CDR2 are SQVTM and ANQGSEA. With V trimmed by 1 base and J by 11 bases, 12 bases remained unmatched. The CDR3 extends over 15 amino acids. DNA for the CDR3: TGCAGCGTTGAAGCGAGCGGGAGGGCTTGGAGTGGGCAGTATTTT. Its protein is CSVEASGRAWSGQYF.

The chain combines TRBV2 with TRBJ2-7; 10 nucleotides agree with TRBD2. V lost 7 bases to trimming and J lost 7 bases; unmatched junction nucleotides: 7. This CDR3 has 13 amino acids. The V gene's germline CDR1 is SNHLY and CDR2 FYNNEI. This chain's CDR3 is CASKEREGKEQYF. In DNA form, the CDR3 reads TGTGCCAGCAAGGAGCGGGAGGGCAAGGAGCAGTACTTC.